Below, one TCR beta chain is given with its context. Its cognate antigen is unknown. This entry comes from a study of CD8 T cells in Susac syndrome. About the study: Sequencing included Susac syndrome patients, about 6 of them with active disease and roughly eight in remission.

With random hexamers, about 0.45 to 1 ug RNA was reverse transcribed. Multiplex PCR with immunoSEQ amplified the TCR beta CDR3 across 54 Vbeta and 13 Jbeta. TCRdb re-derived calls from the immunoSEQ multiplex PCR reads in MiXCR, one entry per CDR3 protein. The data hold 95,000 to 150,000 distinct CDR3 sequences, with 85% to 95% observed a single time. CDR1 and CDR2 from the germline V gene are MGHDK and SYGVNS. The V end lost 6 bases, the J end lost 4 bases, and 12 bases lay between the germline ends. CDR3 length equals 13 residues. Study-level results: The authors found around 15 Susac-specific public clones in total CD8+ repertoires and 5 or 6 in CD8+ TEMRA repertoires. TEMRA cells and active patients showed peak Susac CD8+ clonal expansion.

The J gene is TRBJ2-5, the V gene TRBV25-1; D unclear. The receptor was isolated from a human donor with Susac syndrome. Sequencing was done on a sample of CD8+ T cells from PBMCs. CDR3 coding DNA: TGTGCCAGCAGCACCCACGGCTCAGAGACCCAGTACTTC. Amino acids: CASSTHGSETQYF.